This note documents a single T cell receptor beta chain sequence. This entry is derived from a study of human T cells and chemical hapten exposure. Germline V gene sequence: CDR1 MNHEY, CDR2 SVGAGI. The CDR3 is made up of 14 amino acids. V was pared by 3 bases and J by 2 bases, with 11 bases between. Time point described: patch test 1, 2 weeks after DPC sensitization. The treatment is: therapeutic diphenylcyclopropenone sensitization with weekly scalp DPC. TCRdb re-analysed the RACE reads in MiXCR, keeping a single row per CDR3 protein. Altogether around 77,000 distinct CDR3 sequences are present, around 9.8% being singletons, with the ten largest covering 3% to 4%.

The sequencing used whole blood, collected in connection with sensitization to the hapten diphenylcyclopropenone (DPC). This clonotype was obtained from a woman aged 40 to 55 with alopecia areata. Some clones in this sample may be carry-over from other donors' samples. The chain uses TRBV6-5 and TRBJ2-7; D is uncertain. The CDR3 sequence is CASSYVKPPYEQYF. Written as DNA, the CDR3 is TGTGCCAGCAGTTATGTGAAGCCCCCCTACGAGCAGTACTTC.